The present entry profiles one T cell receptor (beta chain) with its context. The junction departs from germline at one end; a sequencing error may be responsible. This specimen comes from a study of T-cell reconstitution after alpha-beta-depleted transplantation in children. Unique molecular identifiers tagged the TCRbeta library. TCRdb ran MiXCR on the PCR reads and lists one entry per CDR3 protein. The table has 450,000 to 500,000 distinct CDR3 sequences, 9.5% to 15% seen once; the top ten hold over 5.5%. The CDR3 is 16 amino acids. The germline CDR1 and CDR2 sequences are MNHEY and SVGAGI. The gene calls are TRBV6-5 and TRBJ2-1; 7 bases are shared with TRBD2. This TCR was recovered from a human donor who donated a stem cell graft to a child with combined immunodeficiency. This specimen consisted of PBMCs from the stem cell graft donor, obtained from the stem cell graft. Here the CDR3 reads CASSYQSGKLYKEQFF. In DNA, the CDR3 is TGTGCCAGCAGTTATCAGAGCGGGAAATTATACAAAGAGCAGTTCTTC.